A single sample is the source of the 13 T cell receptor beta chains below, sequenced in a study of blood T cell repertoires in COVID-19. Clones were sequenced by immunoSEQ multiplex PCR, and TCRdb holds only the in-frame ones, with some missing. The sample yields some 350,000 clones, approximately 89% seen once. Specimen: PBMCs or T cells enriched from blood (not recorded which). The receptors originated from a man aged 25-40 years who had recovered from COVID-19.

The chain joins TRBV4-2 to TRBJ1-4; 7 bases align to TRBD1. Germline CDR1 and CDR2: LGHNA and YNFKEQ. J was trimmed by 3 bases and V by 4 bases; bases with no gene match: 8. This CDR3 is built from 16 residues. In DNA, the CDR3 is TGTGCCAGCAGCCTCCAGGGGACAGAGCCTAATGAAAAACTGTTTTTT. Translated: CASSLQGTEPNEKLFF.

As regards this clone: This specimen includes other DNA sequences encoding the same CDR3. The chain recombines TRBV5-1 with TRBJ2-3, with D possibly TRBD2 on 6 matching bases. Germline CDR1 SGHRS, CDR2 YFSETQ. The CDR3 sequence is 15 residues long. Trimming removed 0 bases from V and 0 bases from J, with 8 bases in between. CDR3 loop: CASSLGGASTDTQYF. The CDR3 DNA follows: TGCGCCAGCAGCTTGGGCGGGGCTAGCACAGATACGCAGTATTTT.

The genes are TRBV5-8 and TRBJ1-5; 8 bases are a match to TRBD1. V dropped 7 bases and J dropped 2; count of bases not matched to a gene: 14. This CDR3 has 17 residues. CDR1 and CDR2 (germline): SGHTS, YDEGEE. CDR3 region: CASGKRQGMVGNQPQHF. The DNA of the CDR3 is TGTGCCAGCGGGAAAAGACAGGGGATGGTTGGCAATCAGCCCCAGCATTTT. Drawing the rest from reference TRBV5-8 and TRBJ1-5, the complete variable domain is EAGVTQSPTHLIKTRGQQATLRCSPISGHTSVYWYQQALGLGLQFLLWYDEGEERNRGNFPPRFSGRQFPNYSSELNVNALELEDSALYLCASGKRQGMVGNQPQHFGDGTRLSIL.

This rearrangement joins TRBV6-5 to TRBJ1-4, with D hard to call. This CDR3 contains 13 residues. The germline V gene encodes CDR1 MNHEY and CDR2 SVGAGI. The ends were cut back, 6 bases at V and 7 bases at J, with 12 bases in the middle. Written as DNA, the CDR3 is TGTGCCAGCAGGCTTGGACTGGGTGAAAAACTGTTTTTT. As protein: CASRLGLGEKLFF.

As for this clone: The DNA is left out, because the CDR3 cannot be placed on it with certainty; the CDR3 is given as TCRdb lists it. The chain joins TRBV11-3 to TRBJ2-7; the table's D gene call, TRBD1, was not cross checked with the DNA. Both ends counted, the CDR3 spans 16 residues. Germline V gene lookup returns CDR1 SGHNT and CDR2 YENEEA. This CDR3 is CASSLVVGTGTSGEYF.

The rearrangement uses TRBV28 and TRBJ2-7, with D possibly matching TRBD2 (5 bases). Trimming took 3 bases from V and 5 from J, leaving 17 bases between them. The CDR3 has 15 amino acids. CDR1 MDHEN and CDR2 SYDVKM come from the germline V gene. Here the CDR3 reads CASSFYSLGGNEQYF. DNA of the CDR3: TGTGCCAGCAGTTTCTATAGTCTCGGAGGCAACGAGCAGTACTTC.

The chain has TRBV11-2 and TRBJ1-4; 7 positions agree with TRBD1. CDR3 length: 14 residues. V gave up 3 bases and J gave up 6 bases; unmatched junction bases: 4. Germline assignment: CDR1 SGHAT and CDR2 FQNNGV. CDR3 protein: CASSLTRGDEKLFF. The CDR3 bases are TGTGCCAGCAGCTTGACCAGGGGGGATGAAAAACTGTTTTTT.

The chain recombines TRBV5-1 with TRBJ1-1, with D maybe TRBD1 (6 bases). V gave up 5 bases and J gave up 2 bases, with 13 bases separating them. CDR3 length: 14 residues. In germline, CDR1 is SGHRS, CDR2 YFSETQ. CDR3 in amino acids: CASSRDTFNTEAFF. CDR3 in DNA: TGCGCCAGCAGTCGGGACACTTTTAACACTGAAGCTTTCTTT.

The chain is built from TRBV15 and TRBJ2-3, with D possibly being TRBD1 (5 bases). CDR3 length: 15 amino acids. Trimming took off 5 bases at V and 4 bases at J, with 16 bases between the two ends. Germline CDR1 reads LNHNV; CDR2 reads YYDKDF (reference sequence). The chain's CDR3 is CATSGRQGGADTQYF. For the CDR3, the DNA is TGTGCCACCAGCGGTAGGCAGGGTGGGGCAGATACGCAGTATTTT.

CDR3 DNA sequence: TGTGCCAGCAGCCAAGATCCTAGCAGCCCCGGAAAACTGTTTTTT. Residues: CASSQDPSSPGKLFF. The rearrangement links TRBV3-1 (or the pseudogene TRBV3-2) to TRBJ1-4; D ambiguous. CDR1 and CDR2 from the germline V gene are LGHDT and YNNKEL (reference sequence). The CDR3 has 15 amino acids. The V gene lost 0 bases and the J gene lost 10 bases, with 15 bases spanning the gap.

The chain recombines TRBV5-6 with TRBJ2-1; tentative D call: TRBD1 (6 bases). The CDR3 is 12 residues long. Between the trimmed V and J ends, which lost 4 bases and 9 bases, there was a span of 11 bases. In germline, CDR1 is SGHDT, CDR2 YYEEEE. The CDR3 DNA sequence: TGTGCCAGCAGCCCACAGGGTAGTGAGCAGTTCTTC. This gives the protein CASSPQGSEQFF. The full variable domain, with the rest looked up from reference TRBV5-6 and TRBJ2-1, is DAGVTQSPTHLIKTRGQQVTLRCSPKSGHDTVSWYQQALGQGPQFIFQYYEEEERQRGNFPDRFSGHQFPNYSSELNVNALLLGDSALYLCASSPQGSEQFFGPGTRLTVL.

The chain links TRBV28 to TRBJ2-3; D unclear. The V gene lost 3 bases and the J gene lost 0 bases, with 10 bases spanning the gap. This CDR3 region has 15 residues. CDR1 MDHEN and CDR2 SYDVKM come from the germline V gene. CDR3 DNA: TGTGCCAGCAGTTTCAGTTACAGCAGCACAGATACGCAGTATTTT. Its protein product is CASSFSYSSTDTQYF.

The chain has TRBV6-5 and TRBJ2-7; 9 nucleotides line up with TRBD1. The CDR3 is made up of 14 amino acids. J was trimmed by 5 bases and V by 2 bases; bases with no gene match: 4. Per the germline V gene, CDR1 is MNHEY and CDR2 is SVGAGI. CDR3 bases: TGTGCCAGCAGTTACGCGGGACAGGGCGACGAGCAGTACTTC. The encoded protein is CASSYAGQGDEQYF.